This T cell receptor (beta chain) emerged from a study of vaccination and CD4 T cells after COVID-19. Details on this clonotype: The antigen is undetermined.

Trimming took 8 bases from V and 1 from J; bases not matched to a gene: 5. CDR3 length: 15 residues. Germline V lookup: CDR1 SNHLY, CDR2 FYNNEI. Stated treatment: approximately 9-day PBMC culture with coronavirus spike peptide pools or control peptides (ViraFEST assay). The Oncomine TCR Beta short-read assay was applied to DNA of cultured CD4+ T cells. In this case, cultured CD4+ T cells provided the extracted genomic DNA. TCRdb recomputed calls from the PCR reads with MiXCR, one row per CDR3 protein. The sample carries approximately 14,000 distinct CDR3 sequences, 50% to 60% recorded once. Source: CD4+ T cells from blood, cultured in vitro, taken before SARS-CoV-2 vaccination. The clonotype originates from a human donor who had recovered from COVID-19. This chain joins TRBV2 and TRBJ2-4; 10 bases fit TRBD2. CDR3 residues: CASSLAGFAKNIQYF. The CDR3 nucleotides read TGTGCCAGCTCACTAGCGGGATTTGCCAAAAACATTCAGTACTTC.